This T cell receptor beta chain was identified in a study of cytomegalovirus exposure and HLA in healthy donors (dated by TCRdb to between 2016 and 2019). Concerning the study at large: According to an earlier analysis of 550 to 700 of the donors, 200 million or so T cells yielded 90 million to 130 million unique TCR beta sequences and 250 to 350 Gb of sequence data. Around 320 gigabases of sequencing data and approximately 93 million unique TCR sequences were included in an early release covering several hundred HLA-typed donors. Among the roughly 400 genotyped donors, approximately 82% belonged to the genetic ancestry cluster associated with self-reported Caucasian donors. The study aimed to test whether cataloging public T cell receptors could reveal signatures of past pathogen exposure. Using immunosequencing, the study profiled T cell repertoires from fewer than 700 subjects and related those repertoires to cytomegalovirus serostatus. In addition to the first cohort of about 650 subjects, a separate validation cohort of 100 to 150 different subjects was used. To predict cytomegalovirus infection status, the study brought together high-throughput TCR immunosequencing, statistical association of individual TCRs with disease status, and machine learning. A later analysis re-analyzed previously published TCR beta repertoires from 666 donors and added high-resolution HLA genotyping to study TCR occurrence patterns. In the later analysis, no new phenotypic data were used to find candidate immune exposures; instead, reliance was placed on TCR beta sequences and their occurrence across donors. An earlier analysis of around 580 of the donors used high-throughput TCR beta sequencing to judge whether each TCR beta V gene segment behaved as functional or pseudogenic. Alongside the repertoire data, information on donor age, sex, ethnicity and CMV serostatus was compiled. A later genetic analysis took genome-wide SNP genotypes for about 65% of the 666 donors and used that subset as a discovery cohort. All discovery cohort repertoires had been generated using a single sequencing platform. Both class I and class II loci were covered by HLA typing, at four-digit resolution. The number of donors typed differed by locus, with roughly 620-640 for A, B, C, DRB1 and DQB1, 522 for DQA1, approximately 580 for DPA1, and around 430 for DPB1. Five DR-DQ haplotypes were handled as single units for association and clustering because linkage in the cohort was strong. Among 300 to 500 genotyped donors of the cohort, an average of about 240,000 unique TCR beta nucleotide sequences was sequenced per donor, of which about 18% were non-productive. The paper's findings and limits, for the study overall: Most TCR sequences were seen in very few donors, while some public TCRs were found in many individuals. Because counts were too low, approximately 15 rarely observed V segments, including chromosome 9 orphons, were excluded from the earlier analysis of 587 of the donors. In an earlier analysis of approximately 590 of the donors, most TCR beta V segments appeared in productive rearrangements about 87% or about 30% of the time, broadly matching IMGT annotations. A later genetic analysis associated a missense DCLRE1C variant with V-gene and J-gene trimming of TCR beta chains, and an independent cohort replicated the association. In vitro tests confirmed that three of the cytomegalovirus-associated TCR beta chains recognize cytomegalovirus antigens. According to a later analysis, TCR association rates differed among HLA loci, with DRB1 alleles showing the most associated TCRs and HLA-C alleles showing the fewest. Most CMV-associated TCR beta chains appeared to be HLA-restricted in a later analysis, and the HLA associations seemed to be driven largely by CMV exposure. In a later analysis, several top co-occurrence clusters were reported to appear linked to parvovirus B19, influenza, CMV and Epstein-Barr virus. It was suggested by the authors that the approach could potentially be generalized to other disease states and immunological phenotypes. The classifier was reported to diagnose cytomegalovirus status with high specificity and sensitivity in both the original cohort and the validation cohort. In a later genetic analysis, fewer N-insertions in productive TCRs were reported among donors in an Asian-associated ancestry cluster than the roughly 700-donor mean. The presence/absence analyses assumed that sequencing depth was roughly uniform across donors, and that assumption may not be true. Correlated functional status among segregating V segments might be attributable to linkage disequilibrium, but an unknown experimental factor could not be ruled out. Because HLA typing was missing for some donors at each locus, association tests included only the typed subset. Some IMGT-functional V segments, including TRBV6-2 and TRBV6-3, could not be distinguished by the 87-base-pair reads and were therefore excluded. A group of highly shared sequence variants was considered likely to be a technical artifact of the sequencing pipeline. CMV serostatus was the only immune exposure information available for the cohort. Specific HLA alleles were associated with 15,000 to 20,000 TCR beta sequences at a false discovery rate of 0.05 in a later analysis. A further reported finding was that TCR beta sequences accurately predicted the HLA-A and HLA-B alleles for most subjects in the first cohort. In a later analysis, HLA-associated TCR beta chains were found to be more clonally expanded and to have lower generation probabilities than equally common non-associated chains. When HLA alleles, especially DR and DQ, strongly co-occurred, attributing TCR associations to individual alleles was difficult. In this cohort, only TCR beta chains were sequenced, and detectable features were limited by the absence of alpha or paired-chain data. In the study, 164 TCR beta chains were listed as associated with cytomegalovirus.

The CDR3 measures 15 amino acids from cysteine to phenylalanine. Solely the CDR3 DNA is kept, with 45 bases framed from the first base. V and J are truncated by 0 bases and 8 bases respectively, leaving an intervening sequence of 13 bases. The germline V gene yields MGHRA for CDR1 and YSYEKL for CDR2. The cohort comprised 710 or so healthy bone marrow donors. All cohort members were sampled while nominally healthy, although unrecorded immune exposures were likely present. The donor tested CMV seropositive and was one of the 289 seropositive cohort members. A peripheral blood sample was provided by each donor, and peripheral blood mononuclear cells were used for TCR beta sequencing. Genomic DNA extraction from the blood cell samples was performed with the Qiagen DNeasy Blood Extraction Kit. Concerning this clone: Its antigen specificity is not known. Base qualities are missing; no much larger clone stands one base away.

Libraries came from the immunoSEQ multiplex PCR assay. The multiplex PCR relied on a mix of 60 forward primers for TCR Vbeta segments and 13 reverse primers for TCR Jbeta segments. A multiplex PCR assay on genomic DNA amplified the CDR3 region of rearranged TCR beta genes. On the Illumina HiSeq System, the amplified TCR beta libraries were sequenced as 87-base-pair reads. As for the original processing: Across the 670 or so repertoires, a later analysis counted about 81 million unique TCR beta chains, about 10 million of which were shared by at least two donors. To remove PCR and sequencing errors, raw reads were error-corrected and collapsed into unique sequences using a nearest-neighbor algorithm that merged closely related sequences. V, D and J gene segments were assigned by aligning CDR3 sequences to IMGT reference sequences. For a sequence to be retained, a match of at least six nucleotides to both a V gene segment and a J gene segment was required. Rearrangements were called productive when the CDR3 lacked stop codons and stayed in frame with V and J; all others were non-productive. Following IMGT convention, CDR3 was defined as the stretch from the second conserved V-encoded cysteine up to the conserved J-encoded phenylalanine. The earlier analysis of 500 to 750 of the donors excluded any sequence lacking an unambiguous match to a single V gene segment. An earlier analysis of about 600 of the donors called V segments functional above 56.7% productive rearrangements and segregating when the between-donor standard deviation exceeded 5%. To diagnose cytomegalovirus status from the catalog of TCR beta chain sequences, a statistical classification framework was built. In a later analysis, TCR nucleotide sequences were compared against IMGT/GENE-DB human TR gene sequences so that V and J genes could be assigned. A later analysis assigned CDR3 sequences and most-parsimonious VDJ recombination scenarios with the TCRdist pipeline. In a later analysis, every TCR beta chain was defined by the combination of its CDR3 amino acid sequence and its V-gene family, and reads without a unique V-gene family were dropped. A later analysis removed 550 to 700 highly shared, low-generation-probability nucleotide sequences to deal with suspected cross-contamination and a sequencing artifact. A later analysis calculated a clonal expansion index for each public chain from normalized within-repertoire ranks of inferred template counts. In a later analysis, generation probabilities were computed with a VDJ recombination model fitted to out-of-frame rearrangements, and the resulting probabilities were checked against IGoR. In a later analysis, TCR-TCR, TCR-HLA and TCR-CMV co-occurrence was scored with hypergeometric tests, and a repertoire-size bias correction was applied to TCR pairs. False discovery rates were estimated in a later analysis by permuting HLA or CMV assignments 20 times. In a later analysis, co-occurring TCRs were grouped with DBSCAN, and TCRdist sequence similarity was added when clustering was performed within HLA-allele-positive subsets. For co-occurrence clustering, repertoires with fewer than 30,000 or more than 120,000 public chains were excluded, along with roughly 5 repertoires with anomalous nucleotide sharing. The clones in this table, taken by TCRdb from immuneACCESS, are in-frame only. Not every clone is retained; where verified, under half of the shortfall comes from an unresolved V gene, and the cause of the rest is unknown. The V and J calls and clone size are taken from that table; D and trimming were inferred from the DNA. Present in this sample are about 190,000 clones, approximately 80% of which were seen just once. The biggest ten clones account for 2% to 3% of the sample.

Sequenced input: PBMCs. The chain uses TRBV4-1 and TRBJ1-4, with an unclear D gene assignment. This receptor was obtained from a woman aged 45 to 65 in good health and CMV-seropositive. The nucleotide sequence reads TGCGCCAGCAGCCAAGATCTGGAGGTGAAGGAAAAACTGTTTTTT. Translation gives CASSQDLEVKEKLFF.